The TCR beta chain under discussion was sequenced for a study of blood T cell repertoires in COVID-19. Study context: Material from acute and convalescent COVID-19 was sourced from the United States, Italy and Spain.

Trimming removed 1 base at V and 6 bases at J, with 8 bases between. The length of the CDR3 is 12 residues. The germline V gene has CDR1 SGHDT and CDR2 YYEEEE. Adults between about 18 and 89 years of age took part from about 24 US areas. What the recovered Cohort 3 donors had was two negative PCRs, clearance, or symptom resolution. Per the study methods: Reference gene primers were amplified, and this amplification served to estimate nucleated cell counts. Libraries were prepared by immunoSEQ multiplex PCR; TCRdb keeps only in-frame clonotypes and omits some of them. V and J calls and clone size are as listed in that table; D and trimming were resolved from the DNA. The sample lists roughly 200,000 clones; 86% were seen once.

Source material: PBMCs or T cells enriched from blood (not recorded which). The genes are TRBV5-6 and TRBJ2-7; the D gene is possibly TRBD1 (6 bases). The source is a woman in her twenties or thirties who had recovered from COVID-19. In nucleotides, the CDR3 is TGTGCCAGCAGCTTGAACAGGGCCGAGCAGTACTTC. Protein product: CASSLNRAEQYF.